This T cell receptor beta chain was profiled in a study of T cell changes during pregnancy in multiple sclerosis (dated by TCRdb to between 2017 and 2020). The study in broad terms: In women with multiple sclerosis, the researchers looked at how the T cell repertoire shifted as pregnancy progressed.

The CDR3 starts with the cysteine, ends with the phenylalanine, and has 16 residues. The sequence is cut down to CDR3 DNA, 48 bases in frame from base 1. V is cut back by 2 bases and J by 4 bases, with 5 bases in the junction unmatched. The CDR1 and CDR2 encoded by the germline V gene are SGHTA and FQGNSA. Library construction relied on the immunoSEQ multiplex PCR assay. TCRdb obtained this table from immuneACCESS and retained in-frame rearrangements with V and J assigned. These tables miss some clones; where compared with another copy, unresolved V genes account for less than half of the shortfall, and the remainder is unexplained. Counted in this sample were 51,000 or so clones; 93% of them appeared once. The ten top clones hold approximately 1.9% of the sample. Concerning this clone: Its antigen is unknown. The sample holds no much larger clone one base away, and base qualities are not on file.

This sequence was found in a female donor with multiple sclerosis, enrolled in a pregnancy study. This material consisted of peripheral blood, taken in the second trimester of pregnancy. Rearrangement joined TRBV7-2 to TRBJ2-5, and 12 junctional nucleotides match TRBD2. The DNA sequence follows: TGTGCCAGCAGCTTATACGGACTAGCGGGAACAGAGACCCAGTACTTC. Its amino acids are CASSLYGLAGTETQYF.